The entry below gives a single T cell receptor beta chain sequence along with its context. What it binds is not known. The data stem from a study of a mutant IDH1 vaccine in newly diagnosed glioma. Time point defined: week 35, safety follow-up. Doses comprised 300 ug of mutant IDH1 20-mer peptide each, plus topical imiquimod. Some clones are missing from TCRdb's copy, which holds only in-frame ones; the method was immunoSEQ multiplex PCR. The data contain under 60,000 clones, over 60% of them singletons. Germline lookup yields CDR1 SEHNR and CDR2 FQNEAQ (reference sequence). The CDR3 length is 15 residues. Trimming removed 1 base at V and 3 bases at J, with 9 bases between.

This sequence was found in a man aged 35-49 years with glioma. The chain couples TRBV7-9 to TRBJ2-2; D is uncertain. The sample consisted of PBMCs, taken from a glioma patient whose treatment included an IDH1 peptide vaccine. CDR3 sequence (DNA): TGTGCCAGCAGCTTAGGACTTACCTACACCGGGGAGCTGTTTTTT. This gives the protein CASSLGLTYTGELFF.